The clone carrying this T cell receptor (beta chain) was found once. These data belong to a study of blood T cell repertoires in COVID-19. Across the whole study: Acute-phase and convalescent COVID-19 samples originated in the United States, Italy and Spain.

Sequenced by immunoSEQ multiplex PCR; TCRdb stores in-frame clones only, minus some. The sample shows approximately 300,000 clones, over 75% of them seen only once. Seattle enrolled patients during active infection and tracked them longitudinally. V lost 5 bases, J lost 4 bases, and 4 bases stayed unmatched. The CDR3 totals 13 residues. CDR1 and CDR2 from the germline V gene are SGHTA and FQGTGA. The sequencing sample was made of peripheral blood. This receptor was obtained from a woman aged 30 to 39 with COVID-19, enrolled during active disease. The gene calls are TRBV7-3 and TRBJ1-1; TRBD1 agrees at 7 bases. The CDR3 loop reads CASSPQGGTEAFF. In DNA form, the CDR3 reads TGTGCCAGCAGCCCTCAGGGGGGCACTGAAGCTTTCTTT.